The rows below give T cell receptor beta chains drawn from one sample of a study of blood T cells in healthy people across ages. TCRdb re-called the 5' RACE reads through MiXCR, storing one row per CDR3 protein. The sample consists of roughly 1.7 million distinct CDR3 sequences, about 31% of them appearing once. Specimen: blood. The source is a woman aged 25 to 45 in good health. Both conserved end residues are part of each CDR3. A D gene is named only where the DNA matches it firmly. Expanded clones are given a class, and other clones once, few, many or no size at all.

J | V | D | size | DNA | CDR3
TRBJ1-2 | TRBV6-2/TRBV6-3 | . | few | TGTGCCAGCAGACGGACATTGGCCGACTATGGCTACACCTTC | CASRRTLADYGYTF
TRBJ2-1 | TRBV6-1 | TRBD2 | . | TGTGCCAGCAGTCGACTAGCGGCAACATTAGGGGTTAACAATGAGCAGTTCTTC | CASSRLAATLGVNNEQFF
TRBJ2-1 | TRBV4-2 | . | few | TGTGCCAGCAGCCAAGATGGGCAGGGTTTTGACAATGAGCAGTTCTTC | CASSQDGQGFDNEQFF
TRBJ2-3 | TRBV29-1 | . | . | TGCAGCGTTGATATCACAGATACGCAGTATTTT | CSVDITDTQYF
TRBJ2-7 | TRBV6-1 | TRBD1 | . | TGTGCCAGCAGTGATCGGGACAGGGGTTCCTACGAGCAGTACTTC | CASSDRDRGSYEQYF
TRBJ2-5 | TRBV7-8 | . | . | TGTGCCAGCAGCTTAGTCCTCGGGTCCTCCTTCCCAGAGACCCAGTACTTC | CASSLVLGSSFPETQYF
TRBJ2-7 | TRBV20-1 | . | . | TGCAGTGCTAGAGATAGAGACCTAACCTTTATCTACGAGCAGTACTTC | CSARDRDLTFIYEQYF
TRBJ2-7 | TRBV7-9 | . | many | TGTGCCAGCAGCCCGGGTACGGGGGAGTCCTACGAGCAGTACTTC | CASSPGTGESYEQYF
TRBJ1-5 | TRBV6-6 | . | . | TGTGCCAGCAGTCTCGGTCCCGTTAAGGAGCCCCAGCATTTT | CASSLGPVKEPQHF
TRBJ2-1 | TRBV6-6 | . | . | TGTGCCAGCAGTTCTGGGGAGTCCAATGAGCAGTTCTTC | CASSSGESNEQFF
TRBJ2-7 | TRBV7-2 | . | few | TGTGCCAGCAGCTTAGACCGCCTCCCCAGGTTGGAGCAGTACTTC | CASSLDRLPRLEQYF
TRBJ2-5 | TRBV6-1 | . | many | TGTGCCAGCAGTACACTGTCGGGGGTCCAAGAGACCCAGTACTTC | CASSTLSGVQETQYF
TRBJ1-2 | TRBV2 | . | . | TGTGCCAGCAGTGGAGAGGCAGGGTATGGCTACACCTTC | CASSGEAGYGYTF
TRBJ2-7 | TRBV10-3 | TRBD1 | . | TGTGCCATCAGATCCGGGACAGGGGGTGGCGAGCAGTACTTC | CAIRSGTGGGEQYF
TRBJ1-2 | TRBV5-5 | TRBD1 | . | TGTGCCAGCAGCTTGGAAGGGGGGACAGATTTTGTCTATGGCTACACCTTC | CASSLEGGTDFVYGYTF
TRBJ2-3 | TRBV7-7 | . | few | TGTGCCAGCAGCTTTGAGGCCCAGGGTACGCAGTATTTT | CASSFEAQGTQYF
TRBJ2-1 | TRBV10-2 | TRBD2 | . | TGCGCCAGCAGTGTTTACGGGAGGGGCGATGAGCAGTTCTTC | CASSVYGRGDEQFF
TRBJ2-5 | TRBV12-3/TRBV12-4 | TRBD1 | many | TGTGCCAGCAGCTCGGACAGGGGAGAGACCCAGTACTTC | CASSSDRGETQYF
TRBJ2-2 | TRBV5-1 | TRBD1 | few | TGCGCCAGCAGCTCGGGACAGGGTTCGCACACCGGGGAGCTGTTTTTT | CASSSGQGSHTGELFF
TRBJ2-7 | TRBV29-1 | . | few | TGCAGCGTTGCCCGGGCCGCGGACGAGCAGTACTTC | CSVARAADEQYF
TRBJ2-3 | TRBV5-1 | . | few | TGCGCCAGCAGCTTGCGGCCCCGGGACCCTCCGGATACGCAGTATTTT | CASSLRPRDPPDTQYF
TRBJ2-1 | TRBV9 | TRBD2 | . | TGTGCCAGCAGCGCCCGCTCTAGCGGGAGTCACAATGAGCAGTTCTTC | CASSARSSGSHNEQFF
TRBJ1-1 | TRBV28 | . | . | TGTGTCAGCAGGACCCCCACAGAGAACACTGAAGCTTTCTTT | CVSRTPTENTEAFF
TRBJ1-1 | TRBV10-3 | . | . | TGTGCCATCAGTGAGTCGCAGGTTCACACTAAAGCTTTCTTT | CAISESQVHTKAFF
TRBJ2-1 | TRBV28 | TRBD2 | . | TGTGCCAGCAGGGGGGGAGGGCCAGGAAGCAATGAGCAGTTCTTC | CASRGGGPGSNEQFF
TRBJ2-3 | TRBV7-2 | . | . | TGTGCCAGCAGCTACGGACACACTACTAGCACAGATACGCAGTATTTT | CASSYGHTTSTDTQYF
TRBJ2-7 | TRBV4-1 | . | many | TGCGCCAGCAGCCAAGTGGGCGATGGTTCCTACGAGCAGTACTTC | CASSQVGDGSYEQYF
TRBJ2-5 | TRBV20-1 | . | . | TGCAGTGCTAGAGACGGCTACGGGGCCCATGAGACCCAGTACTTC | CSARDGYGAHETQYF
TRBJ2-3 | TRBV7-2 | . | . | TGTGCCAGCAGCCAAGGGCTGATTTTTTATGGAGATACGCAGTATTTT | CASSQGLIFYGDTQYF